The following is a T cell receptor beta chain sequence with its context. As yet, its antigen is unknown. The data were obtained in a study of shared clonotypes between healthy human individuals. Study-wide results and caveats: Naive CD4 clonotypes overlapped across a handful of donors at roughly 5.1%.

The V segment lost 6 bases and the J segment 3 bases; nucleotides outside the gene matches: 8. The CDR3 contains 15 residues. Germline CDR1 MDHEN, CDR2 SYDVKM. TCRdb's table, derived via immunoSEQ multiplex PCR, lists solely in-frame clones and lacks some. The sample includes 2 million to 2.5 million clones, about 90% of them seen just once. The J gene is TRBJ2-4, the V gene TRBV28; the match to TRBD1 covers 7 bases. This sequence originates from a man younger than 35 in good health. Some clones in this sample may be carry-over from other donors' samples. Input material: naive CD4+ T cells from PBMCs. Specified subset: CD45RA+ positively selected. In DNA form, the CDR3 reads TGTGCCAGCAGCGGGCAGGGGGATGGCAAAAACATTCAGTACTTC. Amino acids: CASSGQGDGKNIQYF.